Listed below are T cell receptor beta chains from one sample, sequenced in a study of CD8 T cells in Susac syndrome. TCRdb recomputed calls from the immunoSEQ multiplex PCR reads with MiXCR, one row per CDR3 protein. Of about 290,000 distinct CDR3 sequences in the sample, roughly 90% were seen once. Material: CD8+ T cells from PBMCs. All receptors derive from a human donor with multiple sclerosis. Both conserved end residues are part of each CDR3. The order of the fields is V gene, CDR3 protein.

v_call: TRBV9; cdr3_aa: CASSVDIEETQYF
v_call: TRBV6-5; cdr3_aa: CASSYIIGDLQNNEQFF
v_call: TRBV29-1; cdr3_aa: CSVYETGTRTGELFF
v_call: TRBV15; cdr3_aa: CATSRGSPGLAGYEQYF
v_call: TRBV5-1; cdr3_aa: CASSLKGDEQYF
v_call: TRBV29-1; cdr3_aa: CSVEASSIGDTQYF
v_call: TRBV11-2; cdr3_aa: CASSLGPGNQPQHF
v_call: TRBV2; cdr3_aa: CASGRGLAGYNEQFF
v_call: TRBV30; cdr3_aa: CAWSVASGGANGELFF
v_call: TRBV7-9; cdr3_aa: CASSLAFGVGYEQYF
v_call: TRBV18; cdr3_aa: CASSPEAPTYEQYF
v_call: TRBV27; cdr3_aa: CASSLTGTSGIGTYNEQFF
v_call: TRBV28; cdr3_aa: CASSSDEGFVNQPQHF
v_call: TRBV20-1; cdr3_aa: CSARDPSAGDFNEQFF
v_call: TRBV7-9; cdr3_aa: CASRPQTSGRLEQFF
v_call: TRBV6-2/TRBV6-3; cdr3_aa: CASSSFGTENIQYF
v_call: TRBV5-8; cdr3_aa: CASSRRGYEQYF
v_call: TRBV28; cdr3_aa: CASTPELVYGYTF
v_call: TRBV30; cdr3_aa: CAWSFGTGPNQPQHF
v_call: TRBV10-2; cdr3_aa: CASSPGTRELNDEQYF
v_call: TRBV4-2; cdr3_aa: CASSQDPSTRELFF
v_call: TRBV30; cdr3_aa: CAWSGGASYEQYF
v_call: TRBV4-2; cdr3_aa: CASSQVAGLAGENEQFF
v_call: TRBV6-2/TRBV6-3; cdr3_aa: CASSYDQSGNTEAFF
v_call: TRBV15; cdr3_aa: CATSGDREGLQETQYF
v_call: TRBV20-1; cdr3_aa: CSARGETQYF
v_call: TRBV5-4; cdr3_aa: CASSFQGAPYGYTF
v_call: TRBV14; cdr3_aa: CASSPTGAGDEQFF
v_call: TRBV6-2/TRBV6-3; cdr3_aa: CATLVVPSYEQYF
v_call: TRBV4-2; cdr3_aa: CASSQAGQGVINEQFF
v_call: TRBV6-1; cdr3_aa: CASSEWGSGTEAFF
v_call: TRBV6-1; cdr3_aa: CASSESGYSSYNEQFF
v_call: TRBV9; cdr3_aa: CASSVEVYETQYF
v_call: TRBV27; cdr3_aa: CASSPSPLGQPQHF
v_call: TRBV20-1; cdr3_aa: CSAREGQLSSYNEQFF
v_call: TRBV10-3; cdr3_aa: CAILGLASGELFF
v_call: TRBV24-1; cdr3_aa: CATSGTGSNYGYTF
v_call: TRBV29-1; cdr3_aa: CSVAGYTGELFF
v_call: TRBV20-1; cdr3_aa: CSARGLAGVSDTQYF
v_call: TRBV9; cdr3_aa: CASTPGGGRSNTGELFF
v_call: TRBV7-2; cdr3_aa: CASSLFLAGPNEQFF
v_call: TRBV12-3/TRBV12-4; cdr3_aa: CASSFFGRFTDTQYF
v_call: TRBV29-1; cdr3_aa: CSVAEGVGYEQYF
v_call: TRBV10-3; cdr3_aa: CAIRDRMAGELFF
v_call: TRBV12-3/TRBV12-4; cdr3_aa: CASSFSPGTRDSIMNTEAFF
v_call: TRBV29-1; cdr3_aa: CSVGDLGQGPPDEQFF
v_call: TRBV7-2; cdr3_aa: CASTLPAGTGDMNTEAFF
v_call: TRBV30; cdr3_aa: CAWSSWTGGWWEQYF
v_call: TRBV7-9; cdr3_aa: CASSLPGVEQYF
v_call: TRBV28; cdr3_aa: CASRGLASTDTQYF
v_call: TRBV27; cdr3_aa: CASSFRGGHAGELFF
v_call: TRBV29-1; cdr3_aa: CSVARDRGNEQFF
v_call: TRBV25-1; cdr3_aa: CASSERGPYEQYF
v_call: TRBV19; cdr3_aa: CATGRGNTEAFF
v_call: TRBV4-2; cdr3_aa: CASSQDEGTYNEQFF
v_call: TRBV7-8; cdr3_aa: CASSLFRYTLNNKGEGYQPQHF
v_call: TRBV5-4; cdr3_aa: CASSYSGTPSYEQYF
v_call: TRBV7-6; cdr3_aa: CASSLALGQGSTEAFF
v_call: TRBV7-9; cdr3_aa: CASSGASSYEQYF
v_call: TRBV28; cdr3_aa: CASSPGQGARNTEAFF